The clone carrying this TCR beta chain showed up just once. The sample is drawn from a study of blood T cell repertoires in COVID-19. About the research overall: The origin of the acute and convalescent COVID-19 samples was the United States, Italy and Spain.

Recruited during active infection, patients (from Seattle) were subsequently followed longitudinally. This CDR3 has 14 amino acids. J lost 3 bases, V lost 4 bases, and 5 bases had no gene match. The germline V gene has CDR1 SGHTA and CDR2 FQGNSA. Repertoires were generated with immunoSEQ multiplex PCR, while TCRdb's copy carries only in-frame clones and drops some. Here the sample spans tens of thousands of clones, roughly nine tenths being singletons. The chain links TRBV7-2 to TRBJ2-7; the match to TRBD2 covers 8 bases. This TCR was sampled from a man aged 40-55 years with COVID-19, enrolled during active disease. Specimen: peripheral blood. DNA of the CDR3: TGTGCCAGCAGCTCTCGGGCGGGGGGCTACGAGCAGTACTTC. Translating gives CASSSRAGGYEQYF. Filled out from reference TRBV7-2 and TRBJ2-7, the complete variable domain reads GAGVSQSPSNKVTEKGKDVELRCDPISGHTALYWYRQSLGQGLEFLIYFQGNSAPDKSGLPSDRFSAERTGGSVSTLTIQRTQQEDSAVYLCASSSRAGGYEQYFGPGTRLTVT.